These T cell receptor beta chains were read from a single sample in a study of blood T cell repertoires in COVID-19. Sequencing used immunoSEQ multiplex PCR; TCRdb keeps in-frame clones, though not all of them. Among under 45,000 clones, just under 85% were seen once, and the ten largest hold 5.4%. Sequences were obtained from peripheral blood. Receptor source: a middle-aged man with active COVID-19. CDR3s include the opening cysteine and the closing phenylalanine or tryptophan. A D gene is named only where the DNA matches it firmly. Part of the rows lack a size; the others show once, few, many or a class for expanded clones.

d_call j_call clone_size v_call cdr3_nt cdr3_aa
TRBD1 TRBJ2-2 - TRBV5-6 TGTGCCAGCAGTTTCGGACAGGCCGGGGAGCTGTTTTTT CASSFGQAGELFF
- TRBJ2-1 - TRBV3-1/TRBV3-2 TGTGCCAGCGGGTATGGGAGAAACAATGAGCAGTTCTTC CASGYGRNNEQFF
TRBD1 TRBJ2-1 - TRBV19 TGTGCCAGCCAAACCTGGACAGGGAGCTACAATGAGCAGTTCTTC CASQTWTGSYNEQFF
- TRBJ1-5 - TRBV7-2 TGTGCCAGCAGCTTAGGGCAGGGCAATCAGCCCCAGCATTTT CASSLGQGNQPQHF
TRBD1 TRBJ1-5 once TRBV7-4 TGTGCCAGTAAACGATGGCCCCCTTTGGACAGGGGCGGGAGCAATCAGCCCCAGCATTTT CASKRWPPLDRGGSNQPQHF
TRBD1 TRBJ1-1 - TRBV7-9 TGTGCCAGCAGCTTACAGGGGGCTCTTACTGAAGCTTTCTTT CASSLQGALTEAFF
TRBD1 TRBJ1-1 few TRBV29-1 TGCAGCGTTGTCCCCGGGACAGCAAACACTGAAGCTTTCTTT CSVVPGTANTEAFF
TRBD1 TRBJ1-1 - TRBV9 TGTGCCAGCAGTACAGGGGACCCGAACACTGAAGCTTTCTTT CASSTGDPNTEAFF
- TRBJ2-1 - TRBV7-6 TGTGCCAGCAGCCTCAGGGGAAGCTCCTACAATGAGCAGTTCTTC CASSLRGSSYNEQFF
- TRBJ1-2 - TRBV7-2 TGTGCCAGCAGCCACCGGGGACAAAAAAACTATGGCTACACCTTC CASSHRGQKNYGYTF
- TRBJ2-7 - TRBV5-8 TGTGCCAGCAGCTTGCCAGGGGCGGTGGGGTACTTC CASSLPGAVGYF
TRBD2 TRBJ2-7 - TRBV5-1 TGCGCCAGCAGCTTGACTTTCACGGCTAGCGGGACGATTTCCTACGAGCAGTACTTC CASSLTFTASGTISYEQYF
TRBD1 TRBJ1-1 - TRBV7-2 TGTGCCAGCAGGCCTCGGCCGGGACAGGGAACTGAAGCTTTCTTT CASRPRPGQGTEAFF
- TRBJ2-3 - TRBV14 TGTGCCAGCAGCCCTTGGAGGACAGATACGCAGTATTTT CASSPWRTDTQYF
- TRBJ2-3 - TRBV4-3 TGCGCCAGCAGCCAAGATCCGGGACTCACAGATACGCAGTATTTT CASSQDPGLTDTQYF
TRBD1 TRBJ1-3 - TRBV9 TGTGCCAGCAGCTCCGAAACAGGGGTAATCTCTGGAAACACCATATATTTT CASSSETGVISGNTIYF
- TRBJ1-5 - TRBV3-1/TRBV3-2 TGTGCCAGCAGCCAGGGTCAGGGGTCAGGGACTCAGCCCCAGCATTTT CASSQGQGSGTQPQHF
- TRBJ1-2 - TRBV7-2 TGTGCCAGCAGCCGAGGACAGCTTTATGGCTACACCTTC CASSRGQLYGYTF
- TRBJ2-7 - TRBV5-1 TGCGCCAGCAGCCCCCTGGACAGTGCAGGGGTGTACGAGCAGTACTTC CASSPLDSAGVYEQYF
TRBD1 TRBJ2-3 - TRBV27 TGTGCCAGCAGTTTTTTGGGACAGGGATCGTCAGATACGCAGTATTTT CASSFLGQGSSDTQYF
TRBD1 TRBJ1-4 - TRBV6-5 TGTGCCGCCAGGACAGGGGAAAAACTGTTTTTT CAARTGEKLFF
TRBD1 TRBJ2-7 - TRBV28 TGTGCCAGCAGTCTGGACAGGAACTACGAGCAGTACTTC CASSLDRNYEQYF
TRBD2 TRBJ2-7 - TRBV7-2 TGTGCCAGCAGCTTCCTCCAGCGGGAGGCGGGGGAGCAGTACTTC CASSFLQREAGEQYF
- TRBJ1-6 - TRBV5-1 TGCGCCAGCCGCGACTCATCTACCTTCAGCTCCTATAATTCACCCCTCCACTTT CASRDSSTFSSYNSPLHF
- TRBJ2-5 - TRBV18 TGTGCCAGCTCACCAGGGCAGCAAGAGACCCAGTACTTC CASSPGQQETQYF
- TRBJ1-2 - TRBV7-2 TGTGCCAGCAGCTTAGGCCAGGGGCTCCGTGGCTACACCTTC CASSLGQGLRGYTF